This T cell receptor beta chain is from a study of blood T cell repertoires in COVID-19. Study in general: The study drew acute and convalescent COVID-19 samples from the United States, Italy and Spain. In each case, the material was cDNA or gDNA derived from T cells, B-cell-depleted T cells, or PBMCs.

The CDR3 spans 15 residues. CDR1 is MNHNS and CDR2 is SASEGT in the germline V gene. V lost 1 base, J lost 4 bases, and 4 bases stayed unmatched. Methods used by the authors: Researchers report that nucleated cell counts were estimated from reference gene primer amplification. Sequencing used immunoSEQ multiplex PCR; TCRdb keeps in-frame clones, though not all of them. V and J calls and clone size follow that table, whereas D and trimming were derived from the DNA. Here the sample spans about 270,000 clones, more than 75% being singletons. The V call is TRBV6-1, the J call TRBJ2-7; 10 bases align to TRBD1. The sequencing input was peripheral blood. This TCR was sampled from a man aged 35 to 55 with active or convalescent COVID-19. CDR3 region: CASSEGPGQGYEQYF. In DNA form, the CDR3 reads TGTGCCAGCAGTGAAGGACCGGGACAGGGGTACGAGCAGTACTTC.